Shown below are 17 T cell receptor beta chains from a single sample sequenced in a study of T cell repertoires in cytomegalovirus infection. Their antigens are not known. One entry per CDR3 protein results from TCRdb running MiXCR on the reads. There are about 890,000 distinct CDR3 sequences in the sample; approximately 31% occur only once, and under 15% lies in the top ten. The sequenced sample was cultured CD8+ T cells from PBMCs, obtained from culture after CMV antigen stimulation. The receptors were sampled from a human donor in good health (CMV status not recorded). Some clones in this sample may be carry-over from other donors' samples.

This clonotype was picked up a small number of times. V gene TRBV19 combines with J gene TRBJ2-2; D uncertain. Germline CDR1 reads LNHDA; CDR2 reads SQIVND (reference sequence). V was shortened by 4 bases and J by 1 base, with 10 bases between the two germline ends. The CDR3 covers 15 residues. This CDR3 reads CASSKRGENTGELFF. CDR3 DNA: TGTGCCAGTAGTAAGAGAGGCGAGAACACCGGGGAGCTGTTTTTT.

V is TRBV29-1 and J is TRBJ2-2; TRBD1 or TRBD2 may be the D gene (5 bases each). From germline, CDR1 is SQVTM and CDR2 ANQGSEA. Trimming stripped 3 bases from V and 4 bases from J, with 15 bases between. There are 15 residues in the CDR3. CDR3 in amino acids: CSVEGVWGSTGELFF. For the CDR3, the DNA is TGCAGCGTTGAGGGGGTGTGGGGAAGCACCGGGGAGCTGTTTTTT.

This chain connects TRBV7-9 to TRBJ1-1; D may be TRBD1 (5 bases). CDR1 and CDR2 (germline): SEHNR, FQNEAQ (reference sequence). Between the trimmed V and J ends, which lost 5 bases and 0 bases, there was a span of 10 bases. The CDR3 consists of 14 residues. The CDR3, as DNA: TGTGCCAGCAGCCGGGGACGGATGAACACTGAAGCTTTCTTT. The encoded protein is CASSRGRMNTEAFF. Together with reference TRBV7-9 and TRBJ1-1, the CDR3 gives the full variable domain: DTGVSQNPRHKITKRGQNVTFRCDPISEHNRLYWYRQTLGQGPEFLTYFQNEAQLEKSRLLSDRFSAERPKGSFSTLEIQRTEQGDSAMYLCASSRGRMNTEAFFGQGTRLTVV.

The chain is built from TRBV4-1 and TRBJ1-2, with D unclear. V was shortened by 4 bases and J by 0 bases, with 12 bases between the two germline ends. This CDR3 is built from 15 residues. Per germline, CDR1 MGHRA and CDR2 YSYEKL. The CDR3, as DNA: TGCGCCAGCAGCCTACAAGGTGAAGCTAACTATGGCTACACCTTC. Protein sequence: CASSLQGEANYGYTF.

J is TRBJ2-5 and V is TRBV7-4; possible D gene TRBD2, 5 bases. CDR3 size: 17 residues. The germline V gene encodes CDR1 SGHVT and CDR2 SQSDAQ. V lost 4 bases to trimming and J lost 1 base, with 19 bases between them. The CDR3 DNA follows: TGTGCCAGCAGCTCCCTACAAGGAGAGGGATCCCAAGAGACCCAGTACTTC. Amino acids: CASSSLQGEGSQETQYF.

This clonotype was seen a few times. V is TRBV7-2 and J is TRBJ1-2; maybe TRBD1 (5 bases). Trimming pared 6 bases from V and 4 bases from J, leaving 15 bases between. The CDR3 has 14 residues. Germline V gene lookup returns CDR1 SGHTA and CDR2 FQGNSA. The CDR3 region is CASSLTGARYGYTF. CDR3 coding DNA: TGTGCCAGCAGTCTCACAGGAGCTCGCTATGGCTACACCTTC.

This clonotype was seen repeatedly, ten times or more. The genes are TRBV6-2 or TRBV6-3 and TRBJ2-1; 12 bases are a match to TRBD2. CDR1 and CDR2 (germline): MNHEY, SVGEGT. The CDR3 extends over 16 amino acids. The V segment lost 2 bases and the J segment 10 bases; nucleotides outside the gene matches: 9. The CDR3 sequence: CASSYHTSGLAGEQFF. In nucleotides, the CDR3 is TGTGCCAGCAGTTACCACACCTCAGGACTAGCGGGAGAGCAGTTCTTC.

A remark on this clonotype: This may be a read error, as it is one base from a much larger clone. The chain couples TRBV7-6 to TRBJ1-5; no clear D. The V and J ends lost 0 bases and 6 bases respectively, with 3 bases between them. The CDR3 sequence is 12 residues long. The germline CDR1 and CDR2 sequences are SGHVS and FNYEAQ. In DNA, the CDR3 is TGTGCCAGCAGCTTAGCGTTTCAGCCCCAGCATTTT. The encoded protein is CASSLAFQPQHF.

Points on this clonotype: A much larger clone differs by one base, so this may be a read error. This chain connects TRBV7-2 to TRBJ2-3; 7 positions agree with TRBD2. Germline V gene data show CDR1 as SGHTA and CDR2 as FQGNSA. This CDR3 has 15 residues. The CDR3 region has the DNA TGTGCCAACAGCACCTGGACTAGGTACACAGATACGCAGTATTTT. The encoded protein is CANSTWTRYTDTQYF.

The chain uses TRBV9 and TRBJ1-1; D might be TRBD1 (6 bases). The CDR3 contains 14 residues. V lost 0 bases and J lost 5, with 11 bases in between. Looked up from germline, CDR1 is SGDLS and CDR2 is YYNGEE. This CDR3 is CASSVEGDITEAFF. The CDR3 region has the DNA TGTGCCAGCAGCGTAGAGGGGGATATTACTGAAGCTTTCTTT. The full variable domain, its missing parts supplied by reference TRBV9 and TRBJ1-1, is DSGVTQTPKHLITATGQRVTLRCSPRSGDLSVYWYQQSLDQGLQFLIQYYNGEERAKGNILERFSAQQFPDLHSELNLSSLELGDSALYFCASSVEGDITEAFFGQGTRLTVV.

This clonotype was seen a few times. The V gene is TRBV27, the J gene TRBJ2-3; no firm D call. Germline CDR1 reads MNHEY; CDR2 reads SMNVEV (reference sequence). The CDR3 totals 15 residues. Trimming left V 7 bases short and J 0 bases short, with 14 bases between. The CDR3 is CASIGNLSSTDTQYF. Here the CDR3 DNA reads TGTGCCAGCATAGGGAACTTGAGTAGCACAGATACGCAGTATTTT.

The chain links TRBV27 to TRBJ1-5; no firm D call. CDR1 is MNHEY, CDR2 SMNVEV, per germline (reference sequence). The CDR3 loop spans 14 amino acids. V was shortened by 7 bases and J by 1 base, with 11 bases between the two germline ends. CDR3 in DNA: TGTGCCAGCAATCGGGCCGGGAGCAATCAGCCCCAGCATTTT. This sequence encodes CASNRAGSNQPQHF.

There are a few counts of this clonotype. The gene calls are TRBV6-5 and TRBJ1-2; possible D gene TRBD1, 5 bases. V gave up 0 bases and J gave up 7 bases, with 12 bases separating them. CDR3 length: 14 amino acids. Looked up from germline, CDR1 is MNHEY and CDR2 is SVGAGI. The CDR3 is CASSYSGRGSGYTF. CDR3 in DNA: TGTGCCAGCAGTTACTCCGGAAGGGGCTCTGGCTACACCTTC.

This clonotype was seen only a few times. The rearrangement uses TRBV27 and TRBJ1-2; no definite D call. The V end lost 7 bases, the J end lost 3 bases, and 12 bases lay between the germline ends. CDR3 length: 13 residues. The germline CDR1 and CDR2 sequences are MNHEY and SMNVEV (reference sequence). The CDR3 spells CASMREGDYGYTF. DNA for the CDR3: TGTGCCAGCATGCGCGAGGGTGACTATGGCTACACCTTC.

This clonotype turned up a few times. V is TRBV4-1 and J is TRBJ1-1; the D gene is possibly TRBD1 (6 bases). Germline loops: CDR1 MGHRA, CDR2 YSYEKL. The CDR3 covers 16 residues. V lost 1 base and J 0 bases, leaving 12 bases between the germline ends. CDR3 coding DNA: TGCGCCAGCAGCCAAGGGGCAGGGGTGATGAACACTGAAGCTTTCTTT. It specifies CASSQGAGVMNTEAFF.

The chain joins TRBV6-6 to TRBJ2-1; D might be TRBD2 (5 bases). Trimming shortened V by 0 bases and J by 0 bases, and 9 bases separated the two germline ends. This CDR3 comprises 16 residues. CDR1 and CDR2 from the germline V gene are MNHNY and SVGAGI (reference sequence). CDR3 nucleotide sequence: TGTGCCAGCAGTTACTCTAGCGTAAGCTCCTACAATGAGCAGTTCTTC. Its translation is CASSYSSVSSYNEQFF.

As for this clonotype: One junction end does not reproduce the germline sequence, and a read error may be involved. The V and J genes are TRBV28 and TRBJ2-2; tentatively, D is TRBD1 (6 bases). The germline gives CDR1 MDHEN, CDR2 SYDVKM. The CDR3 sequence is 12 residues long. The CDR3 DNA reads TGTGCCAGCACTTTACAGGGCTGGGAGCTGTTTTTT. It specifies CASTLQGWELFF.